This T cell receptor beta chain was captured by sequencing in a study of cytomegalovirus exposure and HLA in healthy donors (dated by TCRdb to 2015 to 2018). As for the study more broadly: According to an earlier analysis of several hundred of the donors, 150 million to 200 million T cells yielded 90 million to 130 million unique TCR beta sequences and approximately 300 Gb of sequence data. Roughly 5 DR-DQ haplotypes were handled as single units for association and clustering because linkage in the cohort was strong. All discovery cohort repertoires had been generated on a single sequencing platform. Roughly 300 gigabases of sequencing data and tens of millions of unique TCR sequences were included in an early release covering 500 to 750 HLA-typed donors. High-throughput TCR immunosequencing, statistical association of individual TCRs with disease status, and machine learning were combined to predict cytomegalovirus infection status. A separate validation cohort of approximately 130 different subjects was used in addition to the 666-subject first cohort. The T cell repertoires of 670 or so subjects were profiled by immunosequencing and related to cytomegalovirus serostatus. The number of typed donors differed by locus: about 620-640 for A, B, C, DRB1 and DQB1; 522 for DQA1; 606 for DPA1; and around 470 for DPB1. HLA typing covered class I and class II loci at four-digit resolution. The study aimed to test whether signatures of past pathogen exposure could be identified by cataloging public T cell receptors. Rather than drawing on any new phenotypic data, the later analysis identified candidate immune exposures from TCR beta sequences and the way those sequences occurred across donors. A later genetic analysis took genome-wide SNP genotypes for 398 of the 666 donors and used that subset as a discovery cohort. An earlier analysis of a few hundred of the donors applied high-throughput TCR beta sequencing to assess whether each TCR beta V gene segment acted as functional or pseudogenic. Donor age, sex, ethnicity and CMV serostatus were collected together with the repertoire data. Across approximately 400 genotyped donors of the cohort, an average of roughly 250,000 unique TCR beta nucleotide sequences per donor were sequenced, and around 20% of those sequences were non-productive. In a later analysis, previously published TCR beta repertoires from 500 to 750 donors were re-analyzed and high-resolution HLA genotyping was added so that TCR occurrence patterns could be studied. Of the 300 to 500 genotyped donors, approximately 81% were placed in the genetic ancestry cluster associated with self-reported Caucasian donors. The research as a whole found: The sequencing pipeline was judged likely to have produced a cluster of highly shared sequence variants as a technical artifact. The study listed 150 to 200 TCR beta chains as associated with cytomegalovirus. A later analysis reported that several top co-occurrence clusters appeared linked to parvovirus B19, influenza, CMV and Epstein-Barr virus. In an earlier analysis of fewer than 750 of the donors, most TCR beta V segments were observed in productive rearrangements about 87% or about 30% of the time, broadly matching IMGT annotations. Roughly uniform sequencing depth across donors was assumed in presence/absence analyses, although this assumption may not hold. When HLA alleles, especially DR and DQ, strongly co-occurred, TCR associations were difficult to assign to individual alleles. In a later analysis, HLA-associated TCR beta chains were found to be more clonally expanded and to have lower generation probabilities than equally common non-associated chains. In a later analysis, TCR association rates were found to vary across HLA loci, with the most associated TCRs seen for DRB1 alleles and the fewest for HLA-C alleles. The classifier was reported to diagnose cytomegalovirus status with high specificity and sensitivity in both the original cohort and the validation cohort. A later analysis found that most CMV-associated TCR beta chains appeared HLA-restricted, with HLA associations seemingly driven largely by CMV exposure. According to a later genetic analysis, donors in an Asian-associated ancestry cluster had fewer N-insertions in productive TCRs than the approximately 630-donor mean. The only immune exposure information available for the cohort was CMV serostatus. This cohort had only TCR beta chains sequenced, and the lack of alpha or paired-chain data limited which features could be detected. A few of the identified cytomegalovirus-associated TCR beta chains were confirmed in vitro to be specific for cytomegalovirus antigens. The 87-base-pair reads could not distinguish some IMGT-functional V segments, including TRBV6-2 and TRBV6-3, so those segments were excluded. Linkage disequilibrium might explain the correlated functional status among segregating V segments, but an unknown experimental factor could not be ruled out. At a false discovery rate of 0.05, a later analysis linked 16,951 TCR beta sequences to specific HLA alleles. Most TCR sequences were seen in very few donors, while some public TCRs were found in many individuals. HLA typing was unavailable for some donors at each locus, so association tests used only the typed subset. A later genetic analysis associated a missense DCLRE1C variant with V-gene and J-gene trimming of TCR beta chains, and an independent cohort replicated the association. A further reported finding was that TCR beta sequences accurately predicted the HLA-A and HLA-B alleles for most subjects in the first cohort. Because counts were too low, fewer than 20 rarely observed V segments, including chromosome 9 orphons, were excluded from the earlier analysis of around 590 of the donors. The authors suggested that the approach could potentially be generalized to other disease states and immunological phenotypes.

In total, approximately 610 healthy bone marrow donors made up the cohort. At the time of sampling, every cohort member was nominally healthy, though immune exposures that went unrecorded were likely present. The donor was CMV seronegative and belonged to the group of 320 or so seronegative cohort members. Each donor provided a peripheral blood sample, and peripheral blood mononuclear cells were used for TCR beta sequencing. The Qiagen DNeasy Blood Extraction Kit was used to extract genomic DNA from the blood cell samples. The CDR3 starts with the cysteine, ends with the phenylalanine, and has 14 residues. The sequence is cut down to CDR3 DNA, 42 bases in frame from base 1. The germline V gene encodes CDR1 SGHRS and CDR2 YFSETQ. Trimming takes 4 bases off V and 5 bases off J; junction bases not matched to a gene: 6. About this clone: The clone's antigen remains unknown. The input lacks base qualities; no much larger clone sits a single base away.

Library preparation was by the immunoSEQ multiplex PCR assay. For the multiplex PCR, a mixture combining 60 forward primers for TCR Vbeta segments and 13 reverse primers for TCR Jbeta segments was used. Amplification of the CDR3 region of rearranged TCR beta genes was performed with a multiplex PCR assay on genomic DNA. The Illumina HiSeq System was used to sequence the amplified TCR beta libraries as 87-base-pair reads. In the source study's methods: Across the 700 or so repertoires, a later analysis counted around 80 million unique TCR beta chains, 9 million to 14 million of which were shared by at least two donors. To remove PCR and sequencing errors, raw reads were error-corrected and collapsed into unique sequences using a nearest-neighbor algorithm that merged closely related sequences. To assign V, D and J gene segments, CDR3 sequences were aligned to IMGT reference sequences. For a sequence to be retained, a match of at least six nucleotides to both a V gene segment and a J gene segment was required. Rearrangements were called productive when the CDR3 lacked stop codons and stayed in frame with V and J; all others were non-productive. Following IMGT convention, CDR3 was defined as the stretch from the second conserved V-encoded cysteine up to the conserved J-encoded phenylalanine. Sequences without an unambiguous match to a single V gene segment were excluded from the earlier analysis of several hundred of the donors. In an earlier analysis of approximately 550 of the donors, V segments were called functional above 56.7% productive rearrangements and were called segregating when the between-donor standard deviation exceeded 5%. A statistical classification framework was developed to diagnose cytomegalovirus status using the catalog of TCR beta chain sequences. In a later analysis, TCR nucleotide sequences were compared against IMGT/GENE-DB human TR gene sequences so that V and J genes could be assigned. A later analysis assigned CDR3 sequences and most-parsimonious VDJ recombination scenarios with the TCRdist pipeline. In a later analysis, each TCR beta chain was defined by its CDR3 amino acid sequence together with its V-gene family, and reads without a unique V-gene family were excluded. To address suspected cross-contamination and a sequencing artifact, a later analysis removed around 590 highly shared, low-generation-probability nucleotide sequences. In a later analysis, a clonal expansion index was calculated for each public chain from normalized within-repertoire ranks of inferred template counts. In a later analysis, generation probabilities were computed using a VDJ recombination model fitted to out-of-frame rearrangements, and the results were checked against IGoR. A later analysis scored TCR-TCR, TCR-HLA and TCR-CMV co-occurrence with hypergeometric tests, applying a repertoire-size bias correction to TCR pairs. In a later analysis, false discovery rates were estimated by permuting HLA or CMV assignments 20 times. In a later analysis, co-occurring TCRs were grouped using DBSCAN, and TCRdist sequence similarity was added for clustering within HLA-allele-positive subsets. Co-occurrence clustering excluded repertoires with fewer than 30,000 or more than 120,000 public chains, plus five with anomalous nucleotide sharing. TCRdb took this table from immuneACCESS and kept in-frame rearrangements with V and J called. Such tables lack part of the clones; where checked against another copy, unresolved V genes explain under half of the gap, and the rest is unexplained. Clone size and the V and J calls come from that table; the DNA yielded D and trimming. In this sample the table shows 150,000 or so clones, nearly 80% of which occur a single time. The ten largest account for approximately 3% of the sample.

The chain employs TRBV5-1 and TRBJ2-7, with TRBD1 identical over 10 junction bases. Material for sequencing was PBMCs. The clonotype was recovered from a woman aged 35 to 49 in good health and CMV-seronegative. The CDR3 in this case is CASSQDRGGNEQYF. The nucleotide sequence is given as TGCGCCAGCAGCCAGGACAGGGGGGGCAACGAGCAGTACTTC.